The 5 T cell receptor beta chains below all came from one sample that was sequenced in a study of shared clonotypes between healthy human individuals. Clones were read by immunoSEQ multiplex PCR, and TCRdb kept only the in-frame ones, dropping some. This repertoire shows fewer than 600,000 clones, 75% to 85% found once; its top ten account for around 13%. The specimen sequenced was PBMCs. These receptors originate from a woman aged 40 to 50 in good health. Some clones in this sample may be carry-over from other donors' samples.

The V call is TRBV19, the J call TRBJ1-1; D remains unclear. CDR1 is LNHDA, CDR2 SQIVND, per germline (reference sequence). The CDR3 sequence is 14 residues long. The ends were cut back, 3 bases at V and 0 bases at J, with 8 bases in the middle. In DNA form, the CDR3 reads TGTGCCAGTAGTATTGGGAACATGAACACTGAAGCTTTCTTT. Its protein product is CASSIGNMNTEAFF.

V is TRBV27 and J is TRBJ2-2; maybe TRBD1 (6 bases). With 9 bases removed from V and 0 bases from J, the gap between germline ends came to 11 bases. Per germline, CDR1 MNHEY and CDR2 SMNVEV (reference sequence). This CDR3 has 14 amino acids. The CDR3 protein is CASGTHANTGELFF. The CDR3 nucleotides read TGTGCCAGTGGGACACACGCGAACACCGGGGAGCTGTTTTTT.

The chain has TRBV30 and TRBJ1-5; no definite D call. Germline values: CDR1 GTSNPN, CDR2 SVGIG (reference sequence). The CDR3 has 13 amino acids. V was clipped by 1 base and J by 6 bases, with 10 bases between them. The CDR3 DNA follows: TGTGCCTGGAGTGCCTCCGGTGGTCAGCCCCAGCATTTT. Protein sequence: CAWSASGGQPQHF. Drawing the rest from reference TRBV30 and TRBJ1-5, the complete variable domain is SQTIHQWPATLVQPVGSPLSLECTVEGTSNPNLYWYRQAAGRGLQLLFYSVGIGQISSEVPQNLSASRPQDRQFILSSKKLLLSDSGFYLCAWSASGGQPQHFGDGTRLSIL.

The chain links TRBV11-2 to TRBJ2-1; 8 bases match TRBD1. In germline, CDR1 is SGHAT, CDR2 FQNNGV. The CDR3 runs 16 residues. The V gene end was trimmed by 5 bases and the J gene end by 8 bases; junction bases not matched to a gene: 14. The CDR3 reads CASSPLRQGASDEQFF. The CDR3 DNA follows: TGTGCCAGCAGCCCGCTAAGGCAGGGGGCGTCGGATGAGCAGTTCTTC.

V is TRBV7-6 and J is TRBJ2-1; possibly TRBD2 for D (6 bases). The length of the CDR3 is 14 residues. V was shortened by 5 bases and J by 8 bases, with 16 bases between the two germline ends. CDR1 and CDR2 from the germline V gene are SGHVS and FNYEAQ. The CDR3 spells CASSVAPSAHEQFF. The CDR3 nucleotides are TGTGCCAGCAGCGTCGCCCCTAGCGCCCATGAGCAGTTCTTC.